The rows below give T cell receptor beta chains drawn from one sample of a study of blood T cell repertoires in COVID-19. Method: immunoSEQ multiplex PCR; TCRdb's copy keeps in-frame clones and lacks some. The table lists 150,000 to 200,000 clones, about nine tenths of them singletons. What was sequenced was PBMCs or T cells enriched from blood (not recorded which). The receptors here all came from a woman aged 18 to 35 who had recovered from COVID-19. Both conserved end residues are part of each CDR3. Fields, in order: V gene, clone size, J gene, D gene, CDR3 length, CDR3 DNA, CDR3 protein. D genes are given only for firm matches. Size is omitted from some rows. Given values are once, few, many or a class for expanded clones.

>TRBV2|few|TRBJ2-3|TRBD2|15
TGTGCCAGCAGTGGGACTAGCGGGACGACAGATACGCAGTATTTT
CASSGTSGTTDTQYF
>TRBV3-1/TRBV3-2|.|TRBJ1-3|TRBD1|15
TGTGCCAGCAGTGAAGACAGGGCGTCTGGAAACACCATATATTTT
CASSEDRASGNTIYF
>TRBV4-2|.|TRBJ2-2|TRBD2|16
TGTGCCAGCAGCCAAGATCGGGCGGGAGACCTCGGGGAGCTGTTTTTT
CASSQDRAGDLGELFF
>TRBV19|once|TRBJ2-2|TRBD2|15
TGTGCCAGTAGCGGACTAGCGGGATACACCGGGGAGCTGTTTTTT
CASSGLAGYTGELFF
>TRBV28|.|TRBJ1-2|.|14
TGTGCCAGCAGCTCTTTAAAGAACTACTATGGCTACACCTTC
CASSSLKNYYGYTF
>TRBV7-2|.|TRBJ2-2|TRBD2|15
TGTGCCAGCAGCGGGACTAGCGCTTTTACCGGGGAGCTGTTTTTT
CASSGTSAFTGELFF
>TRBV14|.|TRBJ1-2|.|15
TGTGCCAGCAGCCAAGCCCAAGAGGGATCGAGTGGCTACACCTTC
CASSQAQEGSSGYTF
>TRBV5-1|.|TRBJ2-7|TRBD2|16
TGCGCCAGCAGCCCGAGACTAGCGGGAGGCCGCTACGAGCAGTACTTC
CASSPRLAGGRYEQYF
>TRBV28|.|TRBJ2-3|TRBD2|15
TGTGCCAGCAGTTCCGCTAGCGGCAACACAGATACGCAGTATTTT
CASSSASGNTDTQYF
>TRBV28|.|TRBJ2-3|.|14
TGTGCCAGCAAAAACGACGGGAGAATGGATACGCAGTATTTT
CASKNDGRMDTQYF
>TRBV7-9|.|TRBJ2-5|.|16
TGTGCCAGCAGCTTTGACTTAAGAGGAGTAGCAGAGACCCAGTACTTC
CASSFDLRGVAETQYF
>TRBV28|.|TRBJ2-3|TRBD2|14
TGTGCCAGCAGGGGACTAGCTGTACCAGATACGCAGTATTTT
CASRGLAVPDTQYF
>TRBV28|.|TRBJ2-4|.|17
TGTGCCAGCAGTCCCGTTAGGGGAAGTGGGGCCAAAAACATTCAGTACTTC
CASSPVRGSGAKNIQYF
>TRBV6-5|.|TRBJ2-2|TRBD1|15
TGTGCCAGCAGTACAAGGGACAGGGGACCCGGGGAGCTGTTTTTT
CASSTRDRGPGELFF
>TRBV6-5|.|TRBJ1-5|.|15
TGTGCCAGCACGGGTCGGGGAGGAGGCAATCAGCCCCAGCATTTT
CASTGRGGGNQPQHF
>TRBV2|.|TRBJ2-7|.|14
TGTGCCAGCACCAAGAACGGGGGACCCTACGAGCAGTACTTC
CASTKNGGPYEQYF
>TRBV5-4|.|TRBJ2-5|.|15
TGTGCCAGCACCCAGCTTGGGGGGAACCAAGAGACCCAGTACTTC
CASTQLGGNQETQYF
>TRBV30|.|TRBJ2-7|TRBD2|14
TGTGCCTGGAACCTACTAGCGGGATCCTACGAGCAGTACTTC
CAWNLLAGSYEQYF
>TRBV2|.|TRBJ2-1|.|15
TGTGCCAGCACTTCGTACGGGGGAGTTGAGAATGAGCAGTTCTTC
CASTSYGGVENEQFF
>TRBV2|.|TRBJ1-1|.|13
TGTGCCAGCAGCTACCTAGAGAACACTGAAGCTTTCTTT
CASSYLENTEAFF
>TRBV14|.|TRBJ2-1|.|14
TGTGCCAGCAGCCGGAGTCTAGCGAGCAATGAGCAGTTCTTC
CASSRSLASNEQFF
>TRBV6-1|.|TRBJ1-5|.|13
TGTGCCAGCAGTGAAACAGGGAATCAGCCCCAGCATTTT
CASSETGNQPQHF
>TRBV3-1/TRBV3-2|.|TRBJ2-7|.|18
TGTGCCAGCAGCCAAAGTCCCACGATGGGCGGGCTCCCCTACGAGCAGTACTTC
CASSQSPTMGGLPYEQYF
>TRBV18|.|TRBJ1-2|.|14
TGTGCCAGCTCACCAGGCAGGGGCATATATGGCTACACCTTC
CASSPGRGIYGYTF
>TRBV5-1|.|TRBJ2-7|TRBD1|15
TGCGCCAGCAGTCAACAGGGGTCTCGCTCCTACGAGCAGTACTTC
CASSQQGSRSYEQYF
>TRBV6-5|.|TRBJ1-1|TRBD1|14
TGTGCCAGCAGTTACCGGGACAGGTACACTGAAGCTTTCTTT
CASSYRDRYTEAFF
>TRBV19|.|TRBJ1-1|TRBD1|12
TGTGCCAGCGACAGGGAAGGCACTGAAGCTTTCTTT
CASDREGTEAFF
>TRBV27|.|TRBJ2-2|.|12
TGTGCCAGCTCAAGCATCCCTAGGGAGCTGTTTTTT
CASSSIPRELFF
>TRBV23-1|once|TRBJ1-2|.|13
TGCGCCAGCAGTCAATCGGGCAGGGGAGGGTTTATCTTC
CASSQSGRGGFIF
>TRBV7-3|.|TRBJ2-2|.|12
TGTGCCAGCAGCCCAGACACCGGGGAGCTGTTTTTT
CASSPDTGELFF
>TRBV9|.|TRBJ2-5|.|17
TGTGCCAGCAGCGTAGGCCAAATGGGGCGGAACCAAGAGACCCAGTACTTC
CASSVGQMGRNQETQYF
>TRBV14|.|TRBJ2-1|TRBD2|17
TGTGCCAGCAGCCCAACTACGGGACTAGCGGGAGGGGATGAGCAGTTCTTC
CASSPTTGLAGGDEQFF
>TRBV7-8|once|TRBJ2-1|.|13
TGTGCCAGCAGCTTAGCGCGGTGGAATGAGCAGTTCTTC
CASSLARWNEQFF
>TRBV18|.|TRBJ2-1|TRBD2|14
TGTGCCAGCTCAATAGCGGGAGAGGGCAATGAGCAGTTCTTC
CASSIAGEGNEQFF
>TRBV7-2|.|TRBJ2-7|TRBD2|18
TGTGCCAGCAGCTTTAGAAGTTTACAACTAGCGGGCACTTGGGAGCAGTACTTC
CASSFRSLQLAGTWEQYF
>TRBV10-2|.|TRBJ2-7|TRBD2|14
TGCGCCAGCACCCCTAGCGGGACATTCTACGAGCAGTACTTC
CASTPSGTFYEQYF
>TRBV18|.|TRBJ2-1|TRBD2|15
TGTGCCAGCTCCCAGGGACTAGCGGGGAGCAATGAGCAGTTCTTC
CASSQGLAGSNEQFF
>TRBV9|once|TRBJ1-2|TRBD1|15
TGTGCCAGCAGCCGAGAAGACAGGGGCCCCTATGGCTACACCTTC
CASSREDRGPYGYTF
>TRBV7-8|once|TRBJ1-2|.|12
TGTGCCAGCAGCTTAACCAGGGAAGGCTACACCTTC
CASSLTREGYTF
>TRBV27|.|TRBJ1-3|.|16
TGTGCCAGCAGACGTTTTCGGGGGGCGTTGGGAAACACCATATATTTT
CASRRFRGALGNTIYF
>TRBV6-5|.|TRBJ2-7|TRBD2|13
TGTGCCAGCAGCCAGCGGGGGCCCTACGAGCAGTACTTC
CASSQRGPYEQYF
>TRBV4-3|.|TRBJ2-1|TRBD2|16
TGCGCCAGCAGCCAATTTAGCGGGAGGGCCGACAATGAGCAGTTCTTC
CASSQFSGRADNEQFF
>TRBV5-8|.|TRBJ1-1|TRBD1|15
TGTGCCAGCAGCATTCCGGGACAGACTTATGACCGAGCTTTCTTT
CASSIPGQTYDRAFF